The entry that follows covers one T cell receptor beta chain sequence. The CDR3 extends over 15 amino acids. The V gene's germline CDR1 is SNHLY and CDR2 FYNNEI. V was trimmed by 7 bases and J by 6 bases, leaving 22 bases between them. The sample is drawn from a study of blood T cell repertoires in COVID-19. Generated by immunoSEQ multiplex PCR, the TCRdb table keeps only in-frame clones and is missing some. This table has roughly 200,000 clones, 75% to 90% appearing once. Sequenced: PBMCs or T cells enriched from blood (not recorded which). The receptor comes from a man aged 35 to 55 who had recovered from COVID-19. The chain recombines TRBV2 with TRBJ2-7; possibly TRBD2 for D (6 bases). CDR3 protein: CASNYGGLKPGEQYF. In DNA, the CDR3 is TGTGCCAGCAATTATGGGGGACTTAAACCTGGCGAGCAGTACTTC.